This T cell receptor beta chain is from a study of cytomegalovirus exposure and HLA in healthy donors. About the research overall: Roughly 180 million T cells yielded more than 90 million unique TCR beta sequences, as an earlier analysis found. Study-wide results and caveats: Altogether, 150 to 200 TCR beta chains were recorded as cytomegalovirus-associated.

As concerns this clone: The antigen is unknown.

PCR involved 60 Vbeta and 13 Jbeta primers. Per the original methods: Per a later analysis, the number of unique TCR beta chains was around 80 million, of which about 11 million were shared. TCRdb keeps only in-frame clones here, not all; method: immunoSEQ multiplex PCR. V and J calls and clone size are as listed in that table; D and trimming were resolved from the DNA. The profile covers 80,000 to 95,000 clones, with approximately 71% appearing a single time and 15% to 20% taken by the ten largest. This receptor was obtained from a woman aged 18-29 years in good health and CMV-seropositive. Specimen: PBMCs.

This CDR3 reads CAISDPGTSGTDTQYF. Written as DNA, the CDR3 is TGTGCCATCAGTGACCCCGGGACTAGCGGGACAGATACGCAGTATTTT. The chain employs TRBV10-3 and TRBJ2-3; TRBD2 matches 12 bases. This CDR3 comprises 16 residues. J lost 3 bases, V lost 3 bases, and 4 bases had no gene match. Germline CDR1 reads ENHRY; CDR2 reads SYGVKD.